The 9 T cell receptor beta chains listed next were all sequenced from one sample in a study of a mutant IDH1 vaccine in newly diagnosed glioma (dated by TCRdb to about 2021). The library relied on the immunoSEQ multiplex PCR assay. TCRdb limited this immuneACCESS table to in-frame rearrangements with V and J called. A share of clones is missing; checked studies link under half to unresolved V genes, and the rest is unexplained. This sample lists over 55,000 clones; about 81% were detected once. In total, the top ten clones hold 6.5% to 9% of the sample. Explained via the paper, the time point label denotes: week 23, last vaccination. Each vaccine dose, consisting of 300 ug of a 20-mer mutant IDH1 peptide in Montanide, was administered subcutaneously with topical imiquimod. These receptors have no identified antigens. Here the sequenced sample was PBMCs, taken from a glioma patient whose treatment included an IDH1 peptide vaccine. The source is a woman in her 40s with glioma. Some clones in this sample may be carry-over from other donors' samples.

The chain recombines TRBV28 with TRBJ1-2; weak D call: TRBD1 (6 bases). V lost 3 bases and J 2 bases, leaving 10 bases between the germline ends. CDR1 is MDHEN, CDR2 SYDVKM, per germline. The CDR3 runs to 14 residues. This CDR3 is CASSFGDTNYGYTF. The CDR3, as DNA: TGTGCCAGCAGTTTTGGGGACACCAACTATGGCTACACCTTC.

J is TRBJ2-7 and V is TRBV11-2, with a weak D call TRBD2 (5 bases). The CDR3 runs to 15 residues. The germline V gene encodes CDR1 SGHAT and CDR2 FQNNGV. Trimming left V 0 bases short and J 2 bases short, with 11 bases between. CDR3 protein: CASSLDGGETYEQYF. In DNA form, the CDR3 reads TGTGCCAGCAGCTTAGACGGAGGTGAGACCTACGAGCAGTACTTC.

CDR3: CASSFGQGTGIQYF. CDR3 in DNA: TGTGCCAGCAGCTTCGGACAGGGTACGGGCATTCAGTACTTC. The rearrangement uses TRBV6-5 and TRBJ2-4; TRBD1 aligns across 8 bases. The CDR3 is 14 amino acids. V trimming: 6 bases; J trimming: 9 bases; junction bases outside the gene matches: 10. Looked up from germline, CDR1 is MNHEY and CDR2 is SVGAGI.

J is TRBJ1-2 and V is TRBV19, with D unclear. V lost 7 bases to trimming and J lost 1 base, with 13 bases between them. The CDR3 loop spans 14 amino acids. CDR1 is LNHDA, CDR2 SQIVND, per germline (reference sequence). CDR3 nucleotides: TGTGCCAGTACCCAACGTAGCCTTAACTATGGCTACACCTTC. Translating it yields CASTQRSLNYGYTF.

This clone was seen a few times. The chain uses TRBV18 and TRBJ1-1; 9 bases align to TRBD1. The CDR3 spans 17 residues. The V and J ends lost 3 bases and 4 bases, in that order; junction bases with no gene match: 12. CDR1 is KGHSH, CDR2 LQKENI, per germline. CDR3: CASSPQNMGTGTTEAFF. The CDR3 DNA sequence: TGTGCCAGCTCACCGCAAAACATGGGGACAGGGACCACTGAAGCTTTCTTT. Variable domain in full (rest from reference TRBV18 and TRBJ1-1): NAGVMQNPRHLVRRRGQEARLRCSPMKGHSHVYWYRQLPEEGLKFMVYLQKENIIDESGMPKERFSAEFPKEGPSILRIQQVVRGDSAAYFCASSPQNMGTGTTEAFFGQGTRLTVV.

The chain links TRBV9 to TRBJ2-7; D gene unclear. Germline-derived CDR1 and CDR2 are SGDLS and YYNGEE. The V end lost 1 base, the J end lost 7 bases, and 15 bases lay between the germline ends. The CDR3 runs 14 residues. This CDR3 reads CASSVKGPGGEQYF. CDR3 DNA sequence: TGTGCCAGCAGCGTAAAGGGCCCAGGCGGAGAGCAGTACTTC.

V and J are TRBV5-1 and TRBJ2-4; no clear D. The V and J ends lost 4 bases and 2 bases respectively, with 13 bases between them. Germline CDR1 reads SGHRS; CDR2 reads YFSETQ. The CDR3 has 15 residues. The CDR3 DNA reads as TGCGCCAGCAGCCTCAAGCCAGGCCCCAAAAACATTCAGTACTTC. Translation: CASSLKPGPKNIQYF.

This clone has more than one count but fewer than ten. CDR3 nucleotide sequence: TGTGCCAGCAGCTCCCTCGGGGCGTGGGAGCAGTACTTC. Amino acid sequence: CASSSLGAWEQYF. This chain links TRBV13 with TRBJ2-7; the D gene could be TRBD1 or TRBD2 (5 bases each). The germline gives CDR1 PRHDT, CDR2 FYEKMQ (reference sequence). This CDR3 is built from 13 residues. Between the trimmed V and J ends, which lost 4 bases and 7 bases, there was a span of 14 bases.

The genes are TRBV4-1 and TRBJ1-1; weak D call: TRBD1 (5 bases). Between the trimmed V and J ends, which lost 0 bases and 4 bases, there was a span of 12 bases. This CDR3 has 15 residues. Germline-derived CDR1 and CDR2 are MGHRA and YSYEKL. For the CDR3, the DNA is TGCGCCAGCAGCCAAGATGGGGGGAAGGTCACTGAAGCTTTCTTT. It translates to CASSQDGGKVTEAFF.